A single sample gave rise to the 26 T cell receptor beta chains below, sequenced in a study of T cells in Graves' hyperthyroidism and ophthalmopathy. Amplification of TCR beta CDR3 regions was performed using RNA transcripts as template. Primed by the HTBI set, a first-round RT-PCR was run on the TCR CDR3. One entry per CDR3 protein results from TCRdb running MiXCR on the multiplex PCR reads. The sample carries roughly 710,000 distinct CDR3 sequences, 30% to 40% recorded once. Sequencing was performed on blood. The receptor source for this set is a woman in her thirties or forties with Graves' hyperthyroidism.

In the case of this clonotype: The junction departs from germline at one end; a sequencing error may be responsible. This rearrangement joins TRBV7-8 to TRBJ1-1; no clear D gene. The CDR3 runs 14 residues. CDR1 SGHVS and CDR2 FQNEAQ come from the germline V gene. The CDR3 nucleotides read TGTGCCAGCAGCCCCATCGGGGTCGGAACTGAAGCTTCCTTT. Translated, it gives CASSPIGVGTEASF.

The chain joins TRBV11-1 to TRBJ2-7; 7 bases align to TRBD1. The CDR3 consists of 17 residues. Germline V lookup: CDR1 SGHAT, CDR2 FQDESV (reference sequence). V shed 1 base, J shed 0 bases, and the junction held 9 bases outside the gene matches. CDR3 residues: CASSLGPLGGTSYEQYF. In DNA form, the CDR3 reads TGTGCCAGCAGCTTAGGACCTTTAGGGGGCACCTCCTACGAGCAGTACTTC.

This clonotype has at least ten counts. The V and J genes are TRBV10-3 and TRBJ2-7; no firm D call. The germline V gene encodes CDR1 ENHRY and CDR2 SYGVKD. The germline V and J ends were trimmed by 4 bases and 7 bases, with 23 bases remaining between them. The CDR3 is made up of 16 amino acids. The CDR3 DNA follows: TGTGCCATCAGTGTTCGAGGCGAGACACCCAATGGAGAGCAGTACTTC. It yields the protein CAISVRGETPNGEQYF.

This CDR3 is CASSLAGRLTNYGYTF. For the CDR3, the DNA is TGTGCCAGCAGCTTGGCCGGTAGGCTTACTAACTATGGCTACACCTTC. The rearrangement joins TRBV5-6 to TRBJ1-2; no firm D call. V lost 0 bases, J lost 0 bases, and 12 bases lay in between. Germline CDR1 SGHDT, CDR2 YYEEEE. CDR3 length: 16 amino acids.

The V gene is TRBV11-2, the J gene TRBJ1-3; unclear D gene. This CDR3 has 14 residues. Germline V gene sequence: CDR1 SGHAT, CDR2 FQNNGV. The V gene lost 5 bases and the J gene lost 2 bases, with 10 bases spanning the gap. In DNA, the CDR3 is TGTGCCAGCAGCCCCACCTTGACTGGAAACACCATATATTTT. As protein: CASSPTLTGNTIYF.

Concerning this clonotype itself: A much larger clonotype is one base distant, so this may be a read error. Here the CDR3 omits its conserved ending phenylalanine or tryptophan, so a read error is the likely source. The chain links TRBV2 to TRBJ1-5; 11 nucleotides match TRBD1. The J segment lost 6 bases and the V segment lost 6 bases, leaving 1 base of the junction unmatched. From germline, CDR1 is SNHLY and CDR2 FYNNEI. The CDR3 extends over 13 amino acids. CDR3 sequence: CASRGQGVQPQHL. CDR3 coding DNA: TGTGCCAGCAGGGGACAGGGGGTTCAGCCCCAGCATCTT.

At least ten counts were recorded for this clonotype. The chain links TRBV12-3 or TRBV12-4 to TRBJ1-1; 9 nucleotides align to TRBD1. This CDR3 is built from 15 residues. V lost 4 bases to trimming and J lost 3 bases; unmatched junction nucleotides: 6. CDR3 in DNA: TGTGCCAGCAGTTCCGGACAGGGGCCCTACACTGAAGCTTTCTTT. Translation: CASSSGQGPYTEAFF.

This clonotype turned up a few times. The gene calls are TRBV4-3 and TRBJ1-4; 7 bases align to TRBD1. Germline-derived CDR1 and CDR2 are LGHNA and YSLEER. V gave up 2 bases and J gave up 7 bases; unmatched junction bases: 10. The CDR3 consists of 16 residues. The CDR3 spells CASSQSPTGWGEKLFF. The CDR3 coding sequence is TGCGCCAGCAGCCAATCCCCGACAGGGTGGGGTGAAAAACTGTTTTTT.

This clonotype was recorded many times. The genes are TRBV7-2 and TRBJ2-7, with TRBD2 identical over 8 bases. Losses at the gene ends were 5 bases for V and 6 bases for J; bases not matched to a gene: 21. From germline, CDR1 is SGHTA and CDR2 FQGNSA. This CDR3 comprises 18 residues. The CDR3 protein is CASSRNKPLAVGTGEQYF. CDR3 DNA sequence: TGTGCCAGCAGCCGAAACAAGCCACTAGCGGTAGGAACCGGCGAGCAGTACTTC.

In its sample, this clonotype was seen many times. The rearrangement uses TRBV29-1 and TRBJ2-2; possibly TRBD1 for D (6 bases). The V gene's germline CDR1 is SQVTM and CDR2 ANQGSEA. The CDR3 extends over 12 amino acids. Trimming took 5 bases from V and 5 from J, leaving 9 bases between them. In DNA, the CDR3 is TGCAGCGTTAGGCAGGGGACCGGGGAGCTGTTTTTT. Protein sequence: CSVRQGTGELFF.

At least ten counts were recorded for this clonotype. The chain recombines TRBV12-3 or TRBV12-4 with TRBJ1-5; D ambiguous. The V and J ends lost 3 bases and 7 bases respectively, with 10 bases between them. The CDR3 is 13 residues long. The CDR3 sequence: CASSFTEGQPQHF. The CDR3, as DNA: TGTGCCAGCAGTTTCACTGAGGGCCAGCCCCAGCATTTT.

The chain recombines TRBV2 with TRBJ2-2, with D perhaps TRBD2 (5 bases). The CDR3 consists of 14 residues. Per germline, CDR1 SNHLY and CDR2 FYNNEI. The V and J ends lost 4 bases and 2 bases respectively, with 8 bases between them. DNA for the CDR3: TGTGCCAGCAGTGTAGCGCGAAACACCGGGGAGCTGTTTTTT. Translating gives CASSVARNTGELFF.

Of note for this clonotype: The junction and the germline gene differ at one end; a read error may be behind it. The J gene is TRBJ1-1, the V gene TRBV6-5; the D is unclear. Germline V gives CDR1 MNHEY, CDR2 SVGAGI. The CDR3 length is 12 residues. CDR3 amino acids: CASSYVYTGAFF. CDR3 bases: TGTGCCAGCAGTTACGTCTACACTGGAGCTTTCTTT.

Concerning this clonotype itself: In this CDR3 the conserved last residue, phenylalanine or tryptophan, is missing, so a read error is likely. The V and J genes are TRBV7-8 and TRBJ1-5; D not certain. The CDR3 consists of 13 residues. Looked up from germline, CDR1 is SGHVS and CDR2 is FQNEAQ. V gave up 5 bases and J gave up 4 bases, with 9 bases separating them. This CDR3 reads CASSLDGNQPQHL. CDR3 nucleotides: TGTGCCAGCAGCCTGGACGGAAATCAGCCCCAGCATTTA.

The chain couples TRBV20-1 to TRBJ1-5; 8 nucleotides agree with TRBD1. Germline V lookup: CDR1 DFQATT, CDR2 SNEGSKA (reference sequence). The length of the CDR3 is 16 residues. J gave up 2 bases and V 3 bases, and 9 bases lay outside the gene matches. DNA for the CDR3: TGCAGTGCTAGTATTCAGGGGGCCCGGGGCAATCAGCCCCAGCATTTT. This sequence encodes CSASIQGARGNQPQHF.

The table lists this clonotype with many counts. The V and J genes are TRBV12-3 or TRBV12-4 and TRBJ1-5; D call uncertain. V shed 8 bases and J shed 2 bases, with 13 bases lying between them. This CDR3 is built from 14 residues. The CDR3 DNA reads as TGTGCCAGCCGAGACACCTGGGGCAATCAGCCCCAGCATTTT. Protein: CASRDTWGNQPQHF.

This clonotype was recorded many times. V usage is TRBV25-1 and J usage is TRBJ2-7; TRBD1 aligns across 7 bases. This CDR3 is 11 amino acids long. Germline values: CDR1 MGHDK, CDR2 SYGVNS. With 4 bases clipped from V and 12 bases from J, the junction kept 6 bases outside the gene matches. The chain's CDR3 is CASSVDRVRYF. The CDR3 coding sequence is TGTGCCAGCAGTGTCGACAGGGTCAGGTACTTC.

Remarks on this clonotype: This could be a read error, since a much larger clone is one nucleotide away. The gene calls are TRBV7-3 and TRBJ2-7; D gene uncertain. V was clipped by 5 bases and J by 6 bases, with 11 bases between them. CDR1 and CDR2 (germline): SGHTA, FQGTGA. The CDR3 loop spans 12 amino acids. The CDR3 DNA sequence: TGTGCCAGCAGCCAAGTCCCCTCCGAGCAGTACTTC. It is translated as CASSQVPSEQYF.

Turning to this clonotype: The junction shows a germline mismatch at one end, possibly a read error. V gene TRBV7-8 combines with J gene TRBJ2-7; 9 nucleotides align to TRBD2. CDR1 SGHVS and CDR2 FQNEAQ come from the germline V gene. The CDR3 runs to 15 residues. The DNA for the CDR3 is TGCGCCAGCAGCCAATTTATAGCGGGAGCCTACGAGCAGTACTTC. It encodes CASSQFIAGAYEQYF.

This clonotype occurred many times. The chain uses TRBV20-1 and TRBJ2-5, with 11 bases matching TRBD2. Trimming took 6 bases from V and 2 from J; bases not matched to a gene: 8. This CDR3 is built from 15 residues. Germline CDR1 and CDR2: DFQATT and SNEGSKA (reference sequence). This CDR3 is CSAPDSSGGQETQYF. CDR3 nucleotides: TGCAGTGCCCCCGACTCTAGCGGGGGGCAAGAGACCCAGTACTTC.

This clonotype was observed many times. The J gene is TRBJ1-1, the V gene TRBV29-1; D unclear. CDR1 and CDR2 (germline): SQVTM, ANQGSEA. The CDR3 is made up of 14 amino acids. Trimming cost V 4 bases and J 3 bases, with 15 bases left between them. The CDR3 DNA is TGCAGCGTTGCCCGGACCCGAAGGTACACTGAAGCTTTCTTT. It translates to CSVARTRRYTEAFF.

Here the CDR3 DNA reads TGCAGCGACACCGGGCTAACGGGGAATGAAAAACTGTTTTTT. Amino acids: CSDTGLTGNEKLFF. The gene calls are TRBV29-1 and TRBJ1-4; unclear D gene. Germline-derived CDR1 and CDR2 are SQVTM and ANQGSEA. CDR3 length equals 14 residues. Trimming pared 7 bases from V and 5 bases from J, leaving 17 bases between.

This clonotype was recorded many times. The chain couples TRBV5-8 to TRBJ2-5; TRBD1 matches at 8 bases. The CDR3 is 15 amino acids. Losses at the gene ends were 4 bases for V and 2 bases for J; bases not matched to a gene: 7. Germline CDR1 SGHTS, CDR2 YDEGEE. CDR3 in DNA: TGTGCCAGCAGCCCACCCTACAGGGGGCAAGAGACCCAGTACTTC. Translated, it gives CASSPPYRGQETQYF.

The chain has TRBV12-3 or TRBV12-4 and TRBJ2-7, with a possible D match to TRBD2 (6 bases). V was cut by 1 base and J by 7 bases, with 11 bases left in between. The CDR3 contains 13 residues. CDR3 residues: CASSLGDGGEQYF. CDR3 sequence (DNA): TGTGCCAGCAGTTTAGGGGACGGAGGGGAGCAGTACTTC.

This clonotype was detected many times. This sequence joins TRBV19 and TRBJ1-2; D is ambiguous. CDR3 length: 11 residues. Per the germline V gene, CDR1 is LNHDA and CDR2 is SQIVND (reference sequence). The V end lost 9 bases, the J end lost 1 base, and 6 bases lay between the germline ends. CDR3 nucleotides: TGTGCCAGCGGGAATAACTATGGCTACACCTTC. Amino acids: CASGNNYGYTF.

This chain connects TRBV2 to TRBJ1-6; a weak D match, TRBD1 (5 bases). V shed 8 bases and J shed 14 bases, with 19 bases lying between them. Looked up from germline, CDR1 is SNHLY and CDR2 is FYNNEI. CDR3 length: 13 amino acids. The CDR3 DNA follows: TGTGCCAGCCTAGTCCAGGGAGCCGGGGCCCTCCACTTT. This encodes CASLVQGAGALHF.